Here is one TCR beta chain with its context. This entry belongs to a study of T cells expressing NK-cell markers. Using the 5' RACE reads, TCRdb records one entry per CDR3 protein without DNA. The repertoire table contains roughly 350,000 distinct CDR3 sequences. Source material: blood T cells: a sorted CD56 or NKG2C T cell subset, CD4+ or CD8+ T cells, or bulk PBMC T cells (not recorded which). This TCR came from a man aged 18-69 years in good health.

This CDR3 is CASSRQGTYNEQFF. This chain links TRBV7-9 with TRBJ2-1; TCRdb's D call of TRBD1 is untestable without DNA. The CDR3 is made up of 14 amino acids. Germline CDR1 is SEHNR and CDR2 is FQNEAQ (reference sequence).